A single sample gave rise to the 14 T cell receptor beta chains below, sequenced in a study of tumor-infiltrating lymphocytes in primary liver carcinoma. The study extracted blood RNA from unsorted whole blood and also extracted germline DNA. From about 0.5 ug of total RNA, TCR beta-specific cDNA was reverse-transcribed using a constant-region primer. Three nested multiplex PCR rounds of slightly modified ARM-PCR generated TCR beta libraries. It was with TRBV1-TRBV30 forward primers and a C-beta reverse primer that the first two PCR rounds were run, at about 9 cycles each. TCRdb re-analysed the multiplex PCR reads in MiXCR, keeping a single row per CDR3 protein. The table has about 180,000 distinct CDR3 sequences, about 60% seen once. Material for sequencing was peripheral blood. The receptors shown here come from a man in his forties or fifties with primary liver carcinoma and hepatitis B virus infection.

This clonotype appeared a few times. The chain combines TRBV4-2 with TRBJ1-1; the D is unclear. The V gene's germline CDR1 is LGHNA and CDR2 YNFKEQ. The CDR3 length is 15 residues. With 0 bases removed from V and 1 base from J, the gap between germline ends came to 9 bases. The CDR3 protein is CASSQEWAANTEAFF. CDR3 DNA: TGTGCCAGCAGCCAAGAGTGGGCAGCGAACACTGAAGCTTTCTTT.

This clonotype was seen only a few times. The chain links TRBV6-2 or TRBV6-3 to TRBJ1-1, with D uncertain. This CDR3 has 14 amino acids. Germline V gene sequence: CDR1 MNHEY, CDR2 SVGEGT. Deletions cut 2 bases from V and 3 bases from J, with 10 bases between. In nucleotides, the CDR3 is TGTGCCAGCAGTTACCGTCTTCGGGACACTGAAGCTTTCTTT. Residues: CASSYRLRDTEAFF.

This clonotype was detected only a few times. The gene calls are TRBV6-2 or TRBV6-3 and TRBJ1-5; D gene ambiguous. V was shortened by 2 bases and J by 3 bases, with 5 bases between the two germline ends. The germline CDR1 and CDR2 sequences are MNHEY and SVGEGT. CDR3 length equals 13 residues. The CDR3 is CASSYRVNQPQHF. For the CDR3, the DNA is TGTGCCAGCAGTTACAGAGTCAATCAGCCCCAGCATTTT.

This clonotype was seen only a few times. The chain couples TRBV14 to TRBJ2-7; D not certain. This CDR3 spans 14 amino acids. Germline lookup yields CDR1 SGHDN and CDR2 FVKESK. V was trimmed by 4 bases and J by 3 bases, leaving 13 bases between them. The CDR3 spells CASSLHSLFYEQYF. The CDR3, as DNA: TGTGCCAGCAGCCTCCACTCTCTATTCTACGAGCAGTACTTC.

The table lists this clonotype with a few counts. The CDR3 coding sequence is TGCAGCGTTGAAAATTGGGCAGGGGGAACCTATGGCTACACCTTC. Its protein product is CSVENWAGGTYGYTF. The V gene is TRBV29-1, the J gene TRBJ1-2; 7 bases are shared with TRBD1. The CDR3 length is 15 residues. Unmatched junction bases numbered 10, after V lost 2 bases and J lost 4 bases. Per germline, CDR1 SQVTM and CDR2 ANQGSEA.

Notes on this clonotype: The CDR3 does not end in the conserved phenylalanine or tryptophan, so this is likely a read error. The chain is built from TRBV11-2 and TRBJ2-2, with 11 nucleotides matching TRBD2. Per germline, CDR1 SGHAT and CDR2 FQNNGV. The CDR3 extends over 17 amino acids. J lost 3 bases, V lost 5 bases, and 8 bases had no gene match. The CDR3 DNA is TGTGCCAGCAGCCAAGAGACGGGACTAGCGGACACCGGGGAGCTGTTTCTT. This gives the protein CASSQETGLADTGELFL.

This chain uses TRBV7-8 with TRBJ1-1; 9 bases align to TRBD1. The CDR3 loop spans 17 amino acids. V lost 0 bases, J lost 5 bases, and 10 bases stayed unmatched. CDR1 and CDR2 (germline): SGHVS, FQNEAQ. Here the CDR3 DNA reads TGTGCCAGCAGCTTAGCGAGGGGACAGGGAGTGGGTACTGAAGCTTTCTTT. Its translation is CASSLARGQGVGTEAFF. Full variable domain (missing parts from reference TRBV7-8 and TRBJ1-1): GAGVSQSPRYKVAKRGQDVALRCDPISGHVSLFWYQQALGQGPEFLTYFQNEAQLDKSGLPSDRFFAERPEGSVSTLKIQRTQQEDSAVYLCASSLARGQGVGTEAFFGQGTRLTVV.

This clonotype was observed a few times. The chain has TRBV6-1 and TRBJ2-5; 7 nucleotides line up with TRBD2. Trimming took 3 bases from V and 0 from J; bases not matched to a gene: 4. The CDR3 is made up of 15 amino acids. Germline CDR1 and CDR2: MNHNS and SASEGT. For the CDR3, the DNA is TGTGCCAGCAGTGAGAGCGGGGACTACCAAGAGACCCAGTACTTC. Protein sequence: CASSESGDYQETQYF.

On this clonotype: Germline is not matched at one junction end, which may reflect a read error. The chain couples TRBV11-2 to TRBJ2-2; 10 bases are a match to TRBD2. The CDR3 has 17 residues. From germline, CDR1 is SGHAT and CDR2 FQNNGV. CDR3 in amino acids: CASSPLGLAYNTGEPFF. CDR3 bases: TGTGCCAGCAGTCCACTGGGACTAGCGTATAACACCGGGGAGCCGTTTTTT.

This clonotype was observed at least ten times. The V call is TRBV29-1, the J call TRBJ2-7; D may be TRBD1 (6 bases). The length of the CDR3 is 12 residues. The V gene's germline CDR1 is SQVTM and CDR2 ANQGSEA. Trimming took 4 bases from V and 6 from J, leaving 13 bases between them. The CDR3 nucleotides are TGCAGCGTTGGCTCCACAGGGACCGAGCAGTACTTC. Its protein is CSVGSTGTEQYF.

The chain combines TRBV10-1 with TRBJ2-1, with 9 bases aligning to TRBD1. Germline-derived CDR1 and CDR2 are WNHNN and SYGVQD (reference sequence). Trimming took 6 bases from V and 12 from J; bases not matched to a gene: 12. This CDR3 has 14 amino acids. This chain's CDR3 is CASSAGTGQSGQFF. CDR3 sequence (DNA): TGCGCCAGCAGCGCCGGGACAGGGCAGAGTGGGCAGTTCTTC.

Remarks on this clonotype: A single base separates this from a much larger clone, so it may be a read error. The rearrangement joins TRBV6-6 to TRBJ2-7; D is perhaps TRBD1 (7 bases). This CDR3 is 15 amino acids long. CDR1 MNHNY and CDR2 SVGAGI come from the germline V gene (reference sequence). V was clipped by 2 bases and J by 4 bases, with 15 bases between them. The CDR3 DNA reads TGTGCCAGCAGTTACAACCAGGGGGGCGGATACGAGCAGTACTTC. Protein sequence: CASSYNQGGGYEQYF.

This clonotype was picked up a small number of times. This rearrangement joins TRBV4-1 to TRBJ1-3; D call uncertain. CDR1 and CDR2 (germline): MGHRA, YSYEKL. CDR3 length: 16 amino acids. Trimming left V 2 bases short and J 0 bases short, with 11 bases between. This CDR3 is CASSQSPTVSGNTIYF. CDR3 nucleotides: TGCGCCAGCAGCCAATCCCCCACAGTCTCTGGAAACACCATATATTTT.

This clonotype has ten or more counts. The chain joins TRBV11-2 to TRBJ2-3; D may be TRBD1 (5 bases). Germline V gene sequence: CDR1 SGHAT, CDR2 FQNNGV. CDR3 size: 16 residues. Trimming shortened V by 0 bases and J by 3 bases, and 13 bases separated the two germline ends. The CDR3 sequence: CASSLDPKGNTDTQYF. The CDR3 DNA reads TGTGCCAGCAGCTTAGACCCCAAGGGGAATACAGATACGCAGTATTTT.